The next 3 T cell receptor beta chains were all read from a single sample in a study of cytomegalovirus exposure and HLA in healthy donors. PCR primers comprised 60 Vbeta and 13 Jbeta primers. Data came from immunoSEQ multiplex PCR; TCRdb stores just in-frame clones and leaves some out. The table includes under 300,000 clones, about 93% detected once. The specimen sequenced was PBMCs. The receptors here all came from a girl aged 2-10 years in good health and CMV-seronegative.

The chain carries TRBV28 and TRBJ1-2; 7 positions agree with TRBD1. The CDR3 runs 12 residues. Per germline, CDR1 MDHEN and CDR2 SYDVKM. The CDR3 coding sequence is TGTGCGGCGACAGGGATAAACTATGGCTACACCTTC. Protein: CAATGINYGYTF.

This chain joins TRBV13 and TRBJ1-1; tentatively, D is TRBD1 (5 bases). The V gene lost 4 bases and the J gene lost 3 bases, with 12 bases spanning the gap. CDR1 PRHDT and CDR2 FYEKMQ come from the germline V gene (reference sequence). This CDR3 contains 14 residues. CDR3 coding DNA: TGTGCCAGCAGCTCGGGGGGGAGGGACACTGAAGCTTTCTTT. It translates to CASSSGGRDTEAFF.

V usage is TRBV9 and J usage is TRBJ1-2, with D uncertain. V gave up 0 bases and J gave up 0 bases, with 12 bases separating them. The CDR3 has 16 amino acids. CDR1 is SGDLS, CDR2 YYNGEE, per germline. The CDR3 protein is CASSVDSRSSNYGYTF. In DNA, the CDR3 is TGTGCCAGCAGCGTAGATTCCAGATCCTCTAACTATGGCTACACCTTC.